The 10 T cell receptor beta chains below come from one sample, sequenced in a study of blood T cell repertoires in COVID-19. Sequenced by immunoSEQ multiplex PCR; TCRdb stores in-frame clones only, minus some. The top ten clones hold around 16% of a sample with about 46,000 clones, 75% to 90% of them seen once. Sequencing was performed on peripheral blood. The receptors here all came from a human donor in a cohort sampled during active COVID-19. The donor label of this sample is uncertain.

V gene TRBV5-1 combines with J gene TRBJ1-2; 7 bases align to TRBD1. Germline V gene sequence: CDR1 SGHRS, CDR2 YFSETQ. The V and J ends lost 7 bases and 6 bases, in that order; junction bases with no gene match: 18. The CDR3 has 16 residues. The CDR3 bases are TGCGCCAGCCGCATTGGACCCGGGACAGCCCCTCATGGCTACACCTTC. Protein: CASRIGPGTAPHGYTF.

The chain couples TRBV4-2 to TRBJ2-3, with TRBD2 identical over 13 bases. This CDR3 is built from 16 residues. Germline trimming cut 4 bases from V and 0 bases from J; bases unmatched to any gene: 1. In germline, CDR1 is LGHNA, CDR2 YNFKEQ. The CDR3 reads CASSRLAGGSTDTQYF. CDR3 coding DNA: TGTGCCAGCAGCCGACTAGCGGGGGGAAGCACAGATACGCAGTATTTT.

This clone is a singleton in its sample. The chain couples TRBV6-2 or TRBV6-3 to TRBJ2-3; D is possibly TRBD1 (6 bases). This CDR3 contains 20 residues. Trimming stripped 2 bases from V and 4 bases from J, with 28 bases between. From germline, CDR1 is MNHEY and CDR2 SVGEGT. CDR3 in DNA: TGTGCCAGCAGTTACGCGACCGATTCAACGACAGGAATAAATTCAGATACGCAGTATTTT. This encodes CASSYATDSTTGINSDTQYF.

The chain is built from TRBV9 and TRBJ1-3; 9 bases match TRBD1. Germline CDR1 is SGDLS and CDR2 is YYNGEE. This CDR3 is built from 15 residues. The J segment lost 4 bases and the V segment lost 4 bases, leaving 6 bases of the junction unmatched. Here the CDR3 reads CASSPRQGVGNTIYF. CDR3 in DNA: TGTGCCAGCAGCCCCAGACAGGGGGTAGGAAACACCATATATTTT. The whole variable domain, remainder taken from reference TRBV9 and TRBJ1-3, is DSGVTQTPKHLITATGQRVTLRCSPRSGDLSVYWYQQSLDQGLQFLIQYYNGEERAKGNILERFSAQQFPDLHSELNLSSLELGDSALYFCASSPRQGVGNTIYFGEGSWLTVV.

This chain joins TRBV29-1 and TRBJ1-2; D gene unclear. This CDR3 has 12 residues. Germline CDR1 and CDR2: SQVTM and ANQGSEA. The V end lost 5 bases, the J end lost 5 bases, and 12 bases lay between the germline ends. The CDR3 region has the DNA TGCAGCGTTCCGAGGGAGCGGTATGGCTACACCTTC. Its protein is CSVPRERYGYTF.

The V gene is TRBV29-1, the J gene TRBJ1-1, with D possibly matching TRBD1 (5 bases). From germline, CDR1 is SQVTM and CDR2 ANQGSEA. There are 12 residues in the CDR3. With 7 bases removed from V and 6 bases from J, the gap between germline ends came to 15 bases. The CDR3 DNA reads TGCAGCGGGAAGGGGATTACCTCTGAAGCTTTCTTT. It encodes CSGKGITSEAFF. Full variable domain (remainder filled in from reference TRBV29-1 and TRBJ1-1): SAVISQKPSRDICQRGTSLTIQCQVDSQVTMMFWYRQQPGQSLTLIATANQGSEATYESGFVIDKFPISRPNLTFSTLTVSNMSPEDSSIYLCSGKGITSEAFFGQGTRLTVV.

The rearrangement links TRBV7-2 to TRBJ1-2; 9 bases fit TRBD1. The CDR3 consists of 14 residues. Germline-derived CDR1 and CDR2 are SGHTA and FQGNSA. V shed 6 bases and J 8 bases; nucleotides not matched to a gene: 10. CDR3 protein: CASSLRTGDGGYTF. CDR3 DNA sequence: TGTGCCAGCAGTTTAAGGACAGGGGATGGCGGCTACACCTTC. The variable domain in full, with the rest retrieved from reference TRBV7-2 and TRBJ1-2, is GAGVSQSPSNKVTEKGKDVELRCDPISGHTALYWYRQSLGQGLEFLIYFQGNSAPDKSGLPSDRFSAERTGGSVSTLTIQRTQQEDSAVYLCASSLRTGDGGYTFGSGTRLTVV.

CDR3 coding DNA: TGTGCCAGCAGCTCCCATGGGCTCAGCTCCTACAATGAGCAGTTCTTC. It encodes CASSSHGLSSYNEQFF. The rearrangement joins TRBV9 to TRBJ2-1; D is unresolved. CDR3 size: 16 residues. Trimming removed 4 bases from V and 0 bases from J, with 14 bases in between. Germline assignment: CDR1 SGDLS and CDR2 YYNGEE. The full variable domain, completed using reference TRBV9 and TRBJ2-1, is DSGVTQTPKHLITATGQRVTLRCSPRSGDLSVYWYQQSLDQGLQFLIQYYNGEERAKGNILERFSAQQFPDLHSELNLSSLELGDSALYFCASSSHGLSSYNEQFFGPGTRLTVL.

The chain couples TRBV2 to TRBJ2-7, with 12 bases matching TRBD2. The V segment lost 7 bases and the J segment 6 bases; nucleotides outside the gene matches: 4. Germline loops: CDR1 SNHLY, CDR2 FYNNEI. The CDR3 runs 13 residues. The CDR3 sequence: CASNPSGGGEQYF. The CDR3 nucleotides are TGTGCCAGCAATCCTAGCGGGGGGGGCGAGCAGTACTTC.

The chain carries TRBV11-2 and TRBJ2-2; 7 nucleotides agree with TRBD1. Germline trimming cut 3 bases from V and 6 bases from J; bases unmatched to any gene: 4. CDR1 SGHAT and CDR2 FQNNGV come from the germline V gene. CDR3 length: 14 amino acids. This CDR3 is CASSLNTGAGELFF. In nucleotides, the CDR3 is TGTGCCAGCAGCTTGAACACAGGGGCCGGGGAGCTGTTTTTT.